This T cell receptor beta chain was captured in a study of blood T cell repertoires in COVID-19. In the study overall: T cells, B-cell-depleted T cells, or PBMCs supplied cDNA or gDNA.

Profiled with immunoSEQ multiplex PCR; TCRdb holds only in-frame clones, not every one. The repertoire holds a few hundred thousand clones, with roughly 85% as singletons. The specimen sequenced was peripheral blood. This clonotype originated in a woman in her late teens or twenties with acute or convalescent COVID-19.

The CDR3 DNA follows: TGTGCCAGCAGCCCACCCCCCCGACAGAGTAACTATGGCTACACCTTC. Encoded protein: CASSPPPRQSNYGYTF. The chain carries TRBV7-9 and TRBJ1-2; D perhaps matches TRBD1 (5 bases). The germline V and J ends were trimmed by 5 bases and 1 base, with 17 bases remaining between them. The CDR3 consists of 16 residues. Germline loops: CDR1 SEHNR, CDR2 FQNEAQ (reference sequence).